This TCR beta chain emerged from a study of CD8 T cells in Susac syndrome. From blood CD8+ and CD4+ T cells, TCR beta sequences were generated. TEMRA cells were FACS-enriched, and CD8+ and CD4+ T cells were isolated negatively. RNA was extracted with the RNeasy kit, and a quantity of roughly 0.45 to 1 ug was reverse transcribed using random hexamers. With immunoSEQ multiplex PCR, TCR beta CDR3 was amplified across 54 Vbeta and 13 Jbeta. TCRdb used MiXCR to reprocess the immunoSEQ multiplex PCR reads, holding one entry per CDR3 protein. Among 200,000 to 250,000 distinct CDR3 sequences listed, 92% were seen once. The junction had 6 bases not matched to a gene; V was cut back by 3 bases and J by 8 bases. CDR3 length: 14 residues. Germline V gives CDR1 DFQATT, CDR2 SNEGSKA (reference sequence).

The genes are TRBV20-1 and TRBJ1-4; 10 bases match TRBD1. Sequencing was performed on CD8+ T cells from PBMCs. This clonotype originated in a human donor with multiple sclerosis. CDR3 sequence reads: CSASEGQGTEKLFF. The CDR3 nucleotides are TGCAGTGCTAGTGAGGGACAGGGGACCGAAAAACTGTTTTTT.